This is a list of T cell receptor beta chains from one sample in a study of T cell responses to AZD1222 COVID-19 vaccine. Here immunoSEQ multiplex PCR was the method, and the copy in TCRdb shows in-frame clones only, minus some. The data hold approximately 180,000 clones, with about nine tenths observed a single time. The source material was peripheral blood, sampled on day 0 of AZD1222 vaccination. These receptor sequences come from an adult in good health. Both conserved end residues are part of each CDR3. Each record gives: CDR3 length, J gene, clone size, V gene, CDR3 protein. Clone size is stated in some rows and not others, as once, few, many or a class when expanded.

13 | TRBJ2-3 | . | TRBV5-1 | CASSLAGTDTQYF
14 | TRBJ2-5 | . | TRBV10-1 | CASSLQGPGETQYF
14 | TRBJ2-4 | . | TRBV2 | CASSEQRGANIQYF
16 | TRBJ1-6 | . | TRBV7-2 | CASSLGGTGDISPLHF
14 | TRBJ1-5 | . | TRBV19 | CASSTGTEVGPQHF
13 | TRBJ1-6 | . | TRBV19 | CASSYWDNSPLHF
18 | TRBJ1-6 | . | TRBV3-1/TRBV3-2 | CASTLSRPGLSGNSPLHF
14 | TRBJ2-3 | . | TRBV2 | CASNRGFSTDTQYF
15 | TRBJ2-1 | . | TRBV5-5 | CASSFYSGNNNEQFF
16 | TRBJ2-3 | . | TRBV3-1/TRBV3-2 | CASSQGTPDFGYTQYF
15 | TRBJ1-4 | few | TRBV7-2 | CASSYQTGTNEKLFF
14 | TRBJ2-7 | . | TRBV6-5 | CASKRGDSAYEQYF
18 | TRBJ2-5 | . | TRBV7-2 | CASSSILMTSGMRETQYF
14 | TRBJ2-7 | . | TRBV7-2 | CASSLAAAGSEQYF
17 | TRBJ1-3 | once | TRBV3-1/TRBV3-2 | CASSQATGIRVGNTIYF
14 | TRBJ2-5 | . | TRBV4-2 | CASSRRQGGETQYF
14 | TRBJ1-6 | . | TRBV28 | CASSLGQKNSPLHF
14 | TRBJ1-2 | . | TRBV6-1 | CASSEGTAREGYTF
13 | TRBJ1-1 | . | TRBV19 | CASSRGRGSEAFF
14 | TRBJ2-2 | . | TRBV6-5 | CASRATVNTGELFF
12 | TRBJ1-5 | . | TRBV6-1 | CASSEGNQPQHF
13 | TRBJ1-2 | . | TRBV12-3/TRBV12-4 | CASSLTLNYGYTF
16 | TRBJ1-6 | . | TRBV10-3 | CAISESYRAENSPLHF
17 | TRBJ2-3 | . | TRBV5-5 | CASARASGGGSTDTQYF
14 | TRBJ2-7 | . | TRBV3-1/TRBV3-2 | CASSYSGQSDEQYF
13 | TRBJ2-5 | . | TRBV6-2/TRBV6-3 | CASSPNYQETQYF
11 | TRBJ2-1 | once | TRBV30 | CAWHRVPEQFF
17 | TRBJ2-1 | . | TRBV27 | CASRPSRISSAYNEQFF
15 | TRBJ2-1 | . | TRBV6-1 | CASSEASSGGYEQFF
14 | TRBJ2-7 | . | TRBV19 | CASSISGDSYEQYF
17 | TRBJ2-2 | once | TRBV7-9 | CASSLVPAPPNTGELFF
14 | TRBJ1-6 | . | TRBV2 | CASSSTGGKVPLHF
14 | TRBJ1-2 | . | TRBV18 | CASSPQDGIYGYTF
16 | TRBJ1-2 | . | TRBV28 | CASSSVGLPTNYGYTF
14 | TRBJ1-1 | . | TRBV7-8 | CASSELGVNTEAFF
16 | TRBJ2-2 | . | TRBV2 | CASSDPIGSSPGELFF
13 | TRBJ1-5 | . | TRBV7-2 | CASSMDINQPQHF
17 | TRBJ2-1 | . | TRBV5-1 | CASSLPAGLAGEIEQFF
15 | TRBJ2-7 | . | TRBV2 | CASSEGVGVSYEQYF
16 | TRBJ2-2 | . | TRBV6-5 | CASSYSPSGGSGELFF
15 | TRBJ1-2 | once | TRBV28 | CASSSTTGGWRGYTF
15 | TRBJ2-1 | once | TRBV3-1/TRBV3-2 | CASSQGSPYYNEQFF
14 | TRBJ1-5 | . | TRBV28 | CASSIPGNNQPQHF
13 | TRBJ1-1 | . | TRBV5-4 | CASSYQMNTEAFF
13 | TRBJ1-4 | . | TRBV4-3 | CASSQGADGKLFF
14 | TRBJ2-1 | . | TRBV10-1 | CASSMESSYNEQFF
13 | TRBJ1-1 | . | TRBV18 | CASSLYRDPEAFF
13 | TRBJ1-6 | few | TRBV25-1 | CASRQVESSPLHF
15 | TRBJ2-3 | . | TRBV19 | CASRGAGEVADTQYF
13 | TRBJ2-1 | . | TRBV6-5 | CASMGLIYNEQFF